Listed below are T cell receptor beta chains from one sample, sequenced in a study of early T cells in non-severe SARS-CoV-2 infection. TCRdb redid the calling of the 5' RACE reads with MiXCR, one entry per CDR3 protein. In the table there are fewer than 75,000 distinct CDR3 sequences, roughly 18% of which are singletons. Sequencing was performed on whole blood, taken at baseline. Receptor source: an adult who was a healthcare worker with PCR-confirmed SARS-CoV-2 infection or an uninfected control (not recorded which). Each CDR3 is given with its conserved first and last residue. Each record gives: clone size, D gene, J gene, V gene, CDR3 DNA, CDR3 protein. A D gene is named only where the DNA matches it firmly. Size is stated for part of the rows, as once, few or many counts, or as a class when the clone is expanded.

>few|-|TRBJ1-5|TRBV18
TGTGCCAGCTCACTATCGACAGATCAGCCCCAGCATTTT
CASSLSTDQPQHF
>-|-|TRBJ2-1|TRBV20-1
TGCAGTGCTAGAGAGGCTGGTCCCTTCGATGAGCAGTTCTTC
CSAREAGPFDEQFF
>-|TRBD1|TRBJ1-6|TRBV7-9
TGTGCCAGCAGCCGCATTACGACAGGGGAGTGGGGTTCACCCCTCCACTTT
CASSRITTGEWGSPLHF
>-|-|TRBJ1-6|TRBV11-1
TGTGCCAGCAGCTTATCGGGGACGGACCGCACCCTCCACTTT
CASSLSGTDRTLHF
>-|-|TRBJ2-5|TRBV7-9
TGTGCCAGCAGCTTAGTTTTATTGGAGACCCAGTACTTC
CASSLVLLETQYF
>few|-|TRBJ2-5|TRBV28
TGTGCCAGCAGTCTACTTGACCTCAACCAAGAGACCCAGTACTTC
CASSLLDLNQETQYF
>few|-|TRBJ1-3|TRBV18
TGTGCCAGCTCATTTACTCGGGACGGCAGCTCTGGAAACACCATATATTTT
CASSFTRDGSSGNTIYF
>few|TRBD1|TRBJ2-1|TRBV11-3
TGTGCCAGCAGCCACCGGGACAGTATCGATGAGCAGTTCTTC
CASSHRDSIDEQFF
>few|-|TRBJ2-7|TRBV11-2
TGTGCCAGCAGCTTAATGGTCGAGCAGTACTTC
CASSLMVEQYF
>few|TRBD2|TRBJ2-1|TRBV19
TGTGCCAGTATGATGGGGGGAGGGTACAATGAGCAGTTCTTC
CASMMGGGYNEQFF
>few|-|TRBJ2-5|TRBV7-9
TGTGCCAGCAGCTTAGGACAGCAACAAGAGACCCAGTACTTC
CASSLGQQQETQYF
>once|-|TRBJ1-2|TRBV27
TGTGCCAGCAGCCCAGGGGAGGGAGAAACCTATGGCTACACCTTC
CASSPGEGETYGYTF
>once|-|TRBJ2-2|TRBV29-1
TGCAGCGGAATGAGAGGGGACCCTTCGAACACCGGGGAGCTGTTTTTT
CSGMRGDPSNTGELFF
>-|TRBD1|TRBJ2-2|TRBV30
TGTGCCTGGAGAAGGACAGGGGGTAACGGGGAGCTGTTTTTT
CAWRRTGGNGELFF
>few|TRBD1|TRBJ1-2|TRBV7-9
TGTGCCAGCAGTCAGTCATCCGGGACAGGGGATCGGTATGGCTACACCTTC
CASSQSSGTGDRYGYTF
>few|TRBD2|TRBJ2-3|TRBV11-2
TGTGCCAGCAGCCCGCGGGGGGCAGGCACAGATACGCAGTATTTT
CASSPRGAGTDTQYF
>many|TRBD2|TRBJ2-7|TRBV27
TGTGCCAGCAGTTTCCGAATAGCGGGAGCCTACGAGCAGTACTTC
CASSFRIAGAYEQYF
>many|TRBD1|TRBJ2-3|TRBV6-5
TGTGCCAGCGCCCGGACAGGGGAGGAAGATACGCAGTATTTT
CASARTGEEDTQYF
>-|-|TRBJ2-7|TRBV6-1
TGTGCCACTACGACTAAACGGTACTCCGAGCAGTACTTC
CATTTKRYSEQYF
>few|-|TRBJ1-4|TRBV3-1
TGTGCCAGCAAGTCGGAACTGTTTTTT
CASKSELFF
>few|-|TRBJ2-4|TRBV29-1
TGCAGCGTTGGGCTCGGCGGGGTTTCCAAAAACATTCAGTACTTC
CSVGLGGVSKNIQYF
>few|TRBD1|TRBJ1-2|TRBV11-2
TGTGCCAGCACACAACAGGGGAGCTATGGCTACACCTTC
CASTQQGSYGYTF
>-|-|TRBJ1-5|TRBV6-1
TGTGCCAGCACTACCCACTCCCCGCGACCTAGCAATCAGCCCCAGCATTTT
CASTTHSPRPSNQPQHF
>few|-|TRBJ2-5|TRBV25-1
TGTGCCAGCAGTGAATCGAGGGGCCTTAAGGAGACCCAGTACTTC
CASSESRGLKETQYF